This is a list of T cell receptor beta chains from one sample in a study of cytomegalovirus exposure and HLA in healthy donors. Assay: immunoSEQ multiplex PCR; the TCRdb copy retains only in-frame clones and omits some. The sample yields about 350,000 clones, approximately 86% seen once. Material: PBMCs. Every receptor here comes from a woman aged 30 to 39 in good health and CMV-seropositive. The CDR3 runs from the conserved cysteine through the conserved F or W. Fields, in order: J gene, V gene, D gene, clone size, CDR3 protein, CDR3 DNA. A D gene is named only where the DNA matches it firmly. The size entry is marked missing in some rows and otherwise reads once, few, many or a size class.

J gene: TRBJ1-6; V gene: TRBV11-2; D gene: TRBD1; clone size: .; CDR3 protein: CASSFWALRGGINSPLHF; CDR3 DNA: TGTGCCAGCAGCTTTTGGGCCCTCAGGGGGGGGATTAATTCACCCCTCCACTTT
J gene: TRBJ2-7; V gene: TRBV7-2; D gene: TRBD1; clone size: .; CDR3 protein: CASSYHSGTGSEQYF; CDR3 DNA: TGTGCCAGCAGCTACCACTCCGGGACAGGGAGCGAGCAGTACTTC
J gene: TRBJ1-6; V gene: TRBV2; D gene: .; clone size: .; CDR3 protein: CASSMTGAIHF; CDR3 DNA: TGTGCCAGCAGTATGACAGGAGCAATCCACTTT
J gene: TRBJ1-5; V gene: TRBV29-1; D gene: TRBD1; clone size: once; CDR3 protein: CSVVSGTGNQPQHF; CDR3 DNA: TGCAGCGTTGTATCCGGGACAGGGAATCAGCCCCAGCATTTT
J gene: TRBJ1-2; V gene: TRBV16; D gene: .; clone size: .; CDR3 protein: CASSPPPGLNYGYTF; CDR3 DNA: TGTGCCAGCAGCCCCCCCCCGGGTCTAAACTATGGCTACACCTTC
J gene: TRBJ1-1; V gene: TRBV29-1; D gene: TRBD1; clone size: .; CDR3 protein: CSVDPGQGMNTEAFF; CDR3 DNA: TGCAGCGTTGACCCGGGACAGGGGATGAACACTGAAGCTTTCTTT
J gene: TRBJ1-5; V gene: TRBV6-1; D gene: .; clone size: .; CDR3 protein: CASTPPAGIDQPQHF; CDR3 DNA: TGTGCCAGCACCCCACCGGCAGGTATAGATCAGCCCCAGCATTTT
J gene: TRBJ2-7; V gene: TRBV7-6; D gene: TRBD2; clone size: .; CDR3 protein: CASSLGTSFEQYF; CDR3 DNA: TGTGCCAGCAGCCTCGGGACTAGCTTCGAGCAGTACTTC
J gene: TRBJ1-5; V gene: TRBV28; D gene: .; clone size: .; CDR3 protein: CASSHGQYNQPQHF; CDR3 DNA: TGTGCCAGCAGTCATGGACAGTACAATCAGCCCCAGCATTTT
J gene: TRBJ2-7; V gene: TRBV10-2; D gene: .; clone size: few; CDR3 protein: CASSTGFSVYEQYF; CDR3 DNA: TGCGCCAGCAGTACAGGTTTTAGCGTATACGAGCAGTACTTC
J gene: TRBJ2-5; V gene: TRBV30; D gene: .; clone size: once; CDR3 protein: CAWSLGARETQYF; CDR3 DNA: TGTGCCTGGAGTTTGGGGGCTAGGGAGACCCAGTACTTC
J gene: TRBJ1-4; V gene: TRBV5-4; D gene: TRBD1; clone size: .; CDR3 protein: CASSHSRQGSTNEKLFF; CDR3 DNA: TGTGCCAGCAGCCACTCAAGACAGGGGAGTACTAATGAAAAACTGTTTTTT
J gene: TRBJ2-7; V gene: TRBV9; D gene: .; clone size: .; CDR3 protein: CASSPQGAGVLYEQYF; CDR3 DNA: TGTGCCAGCAGCCCCCAAGGGGCGGGCGTTCTCTACGAGCAGTACTTC
J gene: TRBJ1-5; V gene: TRBV27; D gene: .; clone size: .; CDR3 protein: CASSLIAGQPQHF; CDR3 DNA: TGTGCCAGCAGTTTGATTGCAGGGCAGCCCCAGCATTTT
J gene: TRBJ2-1; V gene: TRBV6-4; D gene: TRBD2; clone size: .; CDR3 protein: CASSDSTGGEQFF; CDR3 DNA: TGTGCCAGCAGTGACTCGACGGGGGGTGAGCAGTTCTTC
J gene: TRBJ2-1; V gene: TRBV5-4; D gene: .; clone size: .; CDR3 protein: CASSLDTGRTYNEQFF; CDR3 DNA: TGTGCCAGCAGCTTGGACACGGGACGGACCTACAATGAGCAGTTCTTC
J gene: TRBJ2-5; V gene: TRBV28; D gene: TRBD1; clone size: .; CDR3 protein: CASSFRGQGGETQYF; CDR3 DNA: TGTGCCAGCAGTTTCAGGGGACAGGGGGGAGAGACCCAGTACTTC
J gene: TRBJ1-1; V gene: TRBV2; D gene: .; clone size: .; CDR3 protein: CASSTGALDTEAFF; CDR3 DNA: TGTGCCAGCAGTACAGGTGCCCTGGACACTGAAGCTTTCTTT
J gene: TRBJ1-1; V gene: TRBV19; D gene: .; clone size: few; CDR3 protein: CASRSEGEAFF; CDR3 DNA: TGTGCCAGTAGATCAGAGGGTGAAGCTTTCTTT
J gene: TRBJ2-5; V gene: TRBV5-1; D gene: .; clone size: .; CDR3 protein: CASSSIETQYF; CDR3 DNA: TGCGCCAGCAGCTCAATAGAGACCCAGTACTTC
J gene: TRBJ1-1; V gene: TRBV4-1; D gene: TRBD1; clone size: .; CDR3 protein: CASRSPGTGNTEAFF; CDR3 DNA: TGCGCCAGCAGATCCCCCGGGACAGGGAACACTGAAGCTTTCTTT
J gene: TRBJ1-5; V gene: TRBV27; D gene: .; clone size: .; CDR3 protein: CASRTQGLAQHF; CDR3 DNA: TGTGCCAGCAGAACACAGGGTCTGGCCCAGCATTTT
J gene: TRBJ2-1; V gene: TRBV29-1; D gene: TRBD2; clone size: .; CDR3 protein: CSVGPSGSRNEQFF; CDR3 DNA: TGCAGCGTTGGGCCTAGCGGGAGCCGAAATGAGCAGTTCTTC
J gene: TRBJ2-1; V gene: TRBV27; D gene: TRBD2; clone size: .; CDR3 protein: CASSSVAGLSYNEQFF; CDR3 DNA: TGTGCCAGCAGTTCCGTAGCGGGCCTTTCCTACAATGAGCAGTTCTTC
J gene: TRBJ2-1; V gene: TRBV11-3; D gene: .; clone size: .; CDR3 protein: CASSLDLGGVSYNEQFF; CDR3 DNA: TGTGCCAGCAGCTTAGATCTGGGAGGAGTATCCTACAATGAGCAGTTCTTC
J gene: TRBJ1-2; V gene: TRBV5-1; D gene: .; clone size: .; CDR3 protein: CASSLDGLRDGYTF; CDR3 DNA: TGCGCCAGCAGCTTGGACGGACTAAGAGACGGCTACACCTTC
J gene: TRBJ2-2; V gene: TRBV9; D gene: TRBD2; clone size: .; CDR3 protein: CASSVSGGDNTGELFF; CDR3 DNA: TGTGCCAGCAGCGTTAGCGGGGGGGACAACACCGGGGAGCTGTTTTTT
J gene: TRBJ2-7; V gene: TRBV4-1; D gene: TRBD1; clone size: .; CDR3 protein: CASSPTGDFSYEQYF; CDR3 DNA: TGCGCCAGCAGCCCCACAGGGGATTTTTCCTACGAGCAGTACTTC
J gene: TRBJ2-3; V gene: TRBV5-4; D gene: .; clone size: .; CDR3 protein: CASTIKGEGATDTQYF; CDR3 DNA: TGTGCCAGCACCATCAAGGGGGAGGGGGCGACAGATACGCAGTATTTT
J gene: TRBJ2-5; V gene: TRBV5-4; D gene: .; clone size: .; CDR3 protein: CASSPNYEETQYF; CDR3 DNA: TGTGCCAGCAGCCCCAACTATGAGGAGACCCAGTACTTC
J gene: TRBJ2-7; V gene: TRBV5-1; D gene: .; clone size: .; CDR3 protein: CASSYEGKGYEQYF; CDR3 DNA: TGCGCCAGCAGTTATGAAGGGAAGGGCTACGAGCAGTACTTC
J gene: TRBJ2-7; V gene: TRBV7-2; D gene: TRBD2; clone size: .; CDR3 protein: CASSPPLAGSSYEQYF; CDR3 DNA: TGTGCCAGCAGCCCCCCCCTAGCGGGGAGCTCCTACGAGCAGTACTTC
J gene: TRBJ2-1; V gene: TRBV7-8; D gene: .; clone size: .; CDR3 protein: CASSGRLFYNEQFF; CDR3 DNA: TGTGCCAGCAGCGGTAGGCTCTTTTACAATGAGCAGTTCTTC
J gene: TRBJ2-3; V gene: TRBV11-1; D gene: TRBD2; clone size: .; CDR3 protein: CASSGGLAGGSQDTQYF; CDR3 DNA: TGTGCCAGCAGCGGGGGACTAGCGGGAGGATCGCAAGATACGCAGTATTTT
J gene: TRBJ2-7; V gene: TRBV27; D gene: .; clone size: once; CDR3 protein: CASSFAGSNYEQYF; CDR3 DNA: TGTGCCAGCAGTTTCGCGGGATCCAACTACGAGCAGTACTTC
J gene: TRBJ2-7; V gene: TRBV29-1; D gene: .; clone size: .; CDR3 protein: CSVGPSTYEQYF; CDR3 DNA: TGCAGCGTAGGGCCCTCAACCTACGAGCAGTACTTC
J gene: TRBJ2-5; V gene: TRBV15; D gene: .; clone size: .; CDR3 protein: CATSRVRSADQETQYF; CDR3 DNA: TGTGCCACCAGCAGAGTCCGGTCGGCAGACCAAGAGACCCAGTACTTC
J gene: TRBJ1-4; V gene: TRBV6-1; D gene: .; clone size: .; CDR3 protein: CASSHDRTKLFF; CDR3 DNA: TGTGCCAGCAGCCACGACAGGACGAAACTGTTTTTT
J gene: TRBJ2-2; V gene: TRBV25-1; D gene: TRBD2; clone size: .; CDR3 protein: CASMRERTGELFF; CDR3 DNA: TGTGCCAGCATGCGGGAGCGAACCGGGGAGCTGTTTTTT
J gene: TRBJ2-2; V gene: TRBV10-3; D gene: .; clone size: .; CDR3 protein: CAISEQGTGELFF; CDR3 DNA: TGTGCCATCAGTGAACAGGGAACCGGGGAGCTGTTTTTT
J gene: TRBJ2-7; V gene: TRBV5-1; D gene: .; clone size: .; CDR3 protein: CASSLADSPLFEQYF; CDR3 DNA: TGCGCCAGCAGCTTGGCGGACTCCCCTCTCTTTGAGCAGTACTTC
J gene: TRBJ1-1; V gene: TRBV6-5; D gene: .; clone size: .; CDR3 protein: CASSYTGVRSTEAFF; CDR3 DNA: TGTGCCAGCAGTTACACGGGGGTAAGGAGCACTGAAGCTTTCTTT
J gene: TRBJ2-2; V gene: TRBV7-6; D gene: .; clone size: .; CDR3 protein: CASSLGGGGFTGELFF; CDR3 DNA: TGTGCCAGCAGCTTAGGCGGAGGTGGTTTCACCGGGGAGCTGTTTTTT
J gene: TRBJ2-5; V gene: TRBV13; D gene: .; clone size: .; CDR3 protein: CASSLVGTETQYF; CDR3 DNA: TGTGCCAGCAGCTTAGTGGGGACGGAGACCCAGTACTTC
J gene: TRBJ1-1; V gene: TRBV15; D gene: .; clone size: .; CDR3 protein: CATSRDKGGTEAFF; CDR3 DNA: TGTGCCACCAGCAGAGATAAGGGGGGCACTGAAGCTTTCTTT
J gene: TRBJ2-2; V gene: TRBV6-4; D gene: TRBD1; clone size: .; CDR3 protein: CASSRTGGNTGELFF; CDR3 DNA: TGTGCCAGCTCCCGGACAGGGGGAAACACCGGGGAGCTGTTTTTT